Listed below are T cell receptor beta chains from one sample, sequenced in a study of shared clonotypes between healthy human individuals. Data came from immunoSEQ multiplex PCR; TCRdb stores just in-frame clones and leaves some out. The data hold millions of clones, with around 96% observed a single time. Sequences were obtained from naive CD8+ T cells sorted from blood. These receptors all come from a man younger than 30 in good health. Each CDR3 is given with its conserved first and last residue. The D gene is left open where the match is weak. Only some rows state a clone size, as once, few, many or a class for expanded clones.

>15|TRBJ1-1|TRBD1|TRBV5-4|NA
CASSFGTGKNTEAFF
TGTGCCAGCAGCTTTGGGACAGGGAAGAACACTGAAGCTTTCTTT
>15|TRBJ1-5|NA|TRBV2|NA
CASSGKRVGNQPQHF
TGTGCCAGCAGCGGCAAAAGGGTCGGTAATCAGCCCCAGCATTTT
>16|TRBJ2-1|TRBD1|TRBV27|once
CASSLIWTGRYNEQFF
TGTGCCAGCAGTTTAATTTGGACAGGGAGATACAATGAGCAGTTCTTC
>17|TRBJ2-3|TRBD1|TRBV2|NA
CASSGFLGQGSIDTQYF
TGTGCCAGCAGTGGGTTCTTGGGACAGGGATCTATAGATACGCAGTATTTT
>15|TRBJ2-3|NA|TRBV7-2|NA
CASSQDLTPLGTQYF
TGTGCCAGCAGCCAGGACCTAACCCCCCTCGGTACGCAGTATTTT
>17|TRBJ2-2|TRBD2|TRBV5-4|NA
CASSFGLAGAGTGELFF
TGTGCCAGCAGCTTTGGACTAGCGGGAGCGGGGACCGGGGAGCTGTTTTTT
>13|TRBJ1-1|TRBD1|TRBV6-5|NA
CASRITGATEAFF
TGTGCCAGCAGGATCACAGGGGCCACTGAAGCTTTCTTT
>11|TRBJ2-2|NA|TRBV15|once
CATSRTGELFF
TGTGCCACCAGCAGGACCGGGGAGCTGTTTTTT
>14|TRBJ2-5|NA|TRBV7-9|NA
CASSLARAWETQYF
TGTGCCAGCAGCTTGGCGAGGGCCTGGGAGACCCAGTACTTC
>16|TRBJ1-6|NA|TRBV21-1|NA
CASSKAGFPLLSPLHF
TGTGCCAGCAGCAAAGCAGGGTTCCCCCTCCTTTCACCCCTCCACTTT
>16|TRBJ1-3|NA|TRBV6-6|NA
CASSYSYRISGNTIYF
TGTGCCAGCAGTTACTCCTACAGGATCTCTGGAAACACCATATATTTT
>12|TRBJ1-1|NA|TRBV13|NA
CASSPIDTEAFF
TGTGCCAGCAGCCCCATCGACACTGAAGCTTTCTTT
>15|TRBJ2-7|NA|TRBV28|once
CASIPPDKPSYEQYF
TGTGCCAGCATCCCTCCGGACAAGCCCTCCTACGAGCAGTACTTC
>14|TRBJ2-1|NA|TRBV11-2|once
CASSLSGEDNEQFF
TGTGCCAGCAGCTTATCAGGAGAGGACAATGAGCAGTTCTTC
>14|TRBJ2-7|TRBD1|TRBV29-1|NA
CSVRGQGSSYEQYF
TGCAGCGTCCGGGGACAGGGGTCATCCTACGAGCAGTACTTC
>16|TRBJ2-7|TRBD2|TRBV19|NA
CASSMGSGGSRHEQYF
TGTGCCAGTAGTATGGGAAGCGGCGGGAGTAGACACGAGCAGTACTTC
>16|TRBJ2-1|TRBD2|TRBV7-9|NA
CASSPLAGGPYNEQFF
TGTGCCAGCAGCCCATTAGCGGGGGGACCATACAATGAGCAGTTCTTC
>15|TRBJ2-4|TRBD1|TRBV6-1|NA
CASSEARQGMDIQYF
TGTGCCAGCAGTGAAGCAAGACAGGGGATGGACATTCAGTACTTC
>15|TRBJ2-7|TRBD2|TRBV9|NA
CASSVASGGSYEQYF
TGTGCCAGCAGCGTAGCCTCGGGAGGCTCCTACGAGCAGTACTTC
>16|TRBJ1-2|NA|TRBV4-3|NA
CASSQDWAALGYGYTF
TGCGCCAGCAGCCAAGATTGGGCGGCGCTAGGCTATGGCTACACCTTC
>15|TRBJ1-6|NA|TRBV4-1|NA
CASSLLTGDNSPLHF
TGCGCCAGCAGCCTCCTGACAGGCGATAATTCACCCCTCCACTTT
>15|TRBJ2-2|NA|TRBV7-2|NA
CASSLVRTNTGELFF
TGTGCCAGCAGCTTAGTACGGACCAACACCGGGGAGCTGTTTTTT
>13|TRBJ2-7|TRBD1|TRBV9|NA
CASSPGTVVEQYF
TGTGCCAGCAGCCCCGGGACAGTCGTGGAGCAGTACTTC
>15|TRBJ2-7|TRBD2|TRBV6-5|NA
CASRGLAGDGYEQYF
TGTGCCAGCAGGGGCCTAGCGGGAGACGGCTACGAGCAGTACTTC
>15|TRBJ2-7|TRBD2|TRBV13|NA
CASSFRGGTAYEQYF
TGTGCCAGCAGCTTTCGCGGGGGGACCGCCTACGAGCAGTACTTC
>15|TRBJ1-2|TRBD1|TRBV25-1|few
CASSASRDRSYGYTF
TGTGCCAGCAGTGCTAGTCGGGACAGGAGCTATGGCTACACCTTC
>15|TRBJ2-7|NA|TRBV27|NA
CASSLSVASSYEQYF
TGTGCCAGCAGTTTATCGGTAGCCAGTTCCTACGAGCAGTACTTC
>15|TRBJ2-1|NA|TRBV9|once
CASSVEGPRYNEQFF
TGTGCCAGCAGCGTAGAGGGTCCAAGGTACAATGAGCAGTTCTTC
>16|TRBJ2-7|NA|TRBV4-3|NA
CASSQVREIPLGEQYF
TGCGCCAGCAGCCAAGTCCGAGAGATCCCCCTTGGCGAGCAGTACTTC
>14|TRBJ1-5|NA|TRBV4-2|NA
CASSQDRQIQPQHF
TGTGCCAGCAGCCAAGACCGTCAAATTCAGCCCCAGCATTTT
>14|TRBJ2-7|NA|TRBV27|NA
CASSLSPDSYEQYF
TGTGCCAGCAGTTTATCCCCTGACTCCTACGAGCAGTACTTC
>18|TRBJ2-6|TRBD2|TRBV5-4|NA
CASSFFGGSLQGANVLTF
TGTGCCAGCAGCTTTTTCGGGGGGTCCCTCCAAGGGGCCAACGTCCTGACTTTC
>15|TRBJ1-1|TRBD1|TRBV6-5|NA
CASSYSAGGLTEAFF
TGTGCCAGCAGTTACTCGGCAGGGGGCCTCACTGAAGCTTTCTTT
>14|TRBJ2-7|TRBD1|TRBV15|NA
CATSRAGTGLEQYF
TGTGCCACCAGCAGAGCTGGGACAGGTCTGGAGCAGTACTTC
>17|TRBJ2-7|TRBD2|TRBV11-2|NA
CASSLDGLAGVWYEQYF
TGTGCCAGCAGCTTAGACGGACTAGCGGGAGTCTGGTACGAGCAGTACTTC
>16|TRBJ1-1|NA|TRBV2|NA
CASSESPGDLNTEAFF
TGTGCCAGCAGTGAAAGCCCAGGGGACTTGAACACTGAAGCTTTCTTT
>15|TRBJ2-7|NA|TRBV15|NA
CATSSDFAQGYEQYF
TGTGCCACCAGCTCGGATTTTGCACAGGGCTACGAGCAGTACTTC
>13|TRBJ1-1|NA|TRBV29-1|once
CSVERGGSTEAFF
TGCAGCGTTGAGAGGGGGGGGAGTACTGAAGCTTTCTTT
>16|TRBJ2-7|TRBD2|TRBV2|NA
CASSELLAGLKVEQYF
TGTGCCAGCAGTGAATTGCTAGCGGGCCTCAAGGTCGAGCAGTACTTC
>15|TRBJ2-1|TRBD1|TRBV7-8|NA
CASSSTGGPYNEQFF
TGTGCCAGCAGCTCTACAGGGGGACCCTACAATGAGCAGTTCTTC
>13|TRBJ2-7|NA|TRBV4-3|NA
CASSQGLVIEQYF
TGCGCCAGCAGCCAAGGGTTGGTAATCGAGCAGTACTTC
>15|TRBJ2-1|TRBD2|TRBV2|NA
CASRALAGGSNEQFF
TGTGCCAGCAGGGCACTAGCGGGAGGCTCGAATGAGCAGTTCTTC
>17|TRBJ2-7|NA|TRBV7-2|NA
CASSSEKEGLGSYEQYF
TGTGCCAGCAGCTCCGAAAAGGAGGGGCTTGGGTCCTACGAGCAGTACTTC
>14|TRBJ1-6|NA|TRBV28|NA
CASSLTQTNSPLHF
TGTGCCAGCAGTTTAACACAGACTAATTCACCCCTCCACTTT
>14|TRBJ2-2|TRBD2|TRBV25-1|NA
CATAGKREAGELFF
TGTGCCACCGCCGGGAAGCGGGAGGCCGGGGAGCTGTTTTTT